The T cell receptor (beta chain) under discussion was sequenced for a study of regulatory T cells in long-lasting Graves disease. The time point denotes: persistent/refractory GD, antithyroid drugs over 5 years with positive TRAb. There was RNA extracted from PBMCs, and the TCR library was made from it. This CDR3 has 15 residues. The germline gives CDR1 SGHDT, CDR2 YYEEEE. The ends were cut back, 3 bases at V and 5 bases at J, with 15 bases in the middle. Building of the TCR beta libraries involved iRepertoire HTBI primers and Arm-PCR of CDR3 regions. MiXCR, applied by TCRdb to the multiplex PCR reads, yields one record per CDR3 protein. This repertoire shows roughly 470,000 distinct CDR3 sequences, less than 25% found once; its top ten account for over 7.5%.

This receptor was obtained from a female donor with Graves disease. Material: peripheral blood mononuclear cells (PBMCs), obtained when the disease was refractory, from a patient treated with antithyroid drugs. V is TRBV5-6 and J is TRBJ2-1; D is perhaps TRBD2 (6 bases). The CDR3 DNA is TGTGCCAGCAGCTGGGGGGAAGGACGGAACAATGAGCAGTTCTTC. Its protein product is CASSWGEGRNNEQFF.